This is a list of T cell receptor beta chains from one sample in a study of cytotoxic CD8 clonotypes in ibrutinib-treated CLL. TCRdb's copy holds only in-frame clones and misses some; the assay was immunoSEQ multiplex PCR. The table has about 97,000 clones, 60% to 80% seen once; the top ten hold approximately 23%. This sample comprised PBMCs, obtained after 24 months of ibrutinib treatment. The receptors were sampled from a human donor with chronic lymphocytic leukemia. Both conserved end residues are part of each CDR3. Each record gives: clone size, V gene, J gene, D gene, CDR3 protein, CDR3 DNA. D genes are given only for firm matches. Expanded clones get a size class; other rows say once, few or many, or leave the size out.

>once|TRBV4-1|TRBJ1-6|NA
CASSQESTGNSPLHF
TGCGCCAGCAGCCAAGAGTCAACGGGTAATTCACCCCTCCACTTT
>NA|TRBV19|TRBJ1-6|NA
CASSKKLQGSSYNSPLHF
TGTGCCAGTAGTAAGAAACTACAGGGAAGCTCCTATAATTCACCCCTCCACTTT
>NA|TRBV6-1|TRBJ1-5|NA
CASLLLQGNQPQHF
TGTGCCAGCCTTTTACTACAGGGCAATCAGCCCCAGCATTTT
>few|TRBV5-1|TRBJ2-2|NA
CASSLEGKTGELFF
TGCGCCAGCAGCTTGGAGGGGAAGACCGGGGAGCTGTTTTTT
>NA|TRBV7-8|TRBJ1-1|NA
CASSLAGQNTEAFF
TGTGCCAGCAGCTTAGCGGGACAGAACACTGAAGCTTTCTTT
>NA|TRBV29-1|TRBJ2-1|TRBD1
CSGRGQERYNEQFF
TGCAGCGGGCGGGGACAGGAGAGGTACAATGAGCAGTTCTTC
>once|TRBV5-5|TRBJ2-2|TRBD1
CASSRNRDRSNTGELFF
TGTGCCAGCAGCCGAAACCGGGACAGATCGAACACCGGGGAGCTGTTTTTT
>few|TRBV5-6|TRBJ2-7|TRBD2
CASSSSPGLAGRSSYEQYF
TGTGCCAGCAGCTCCTCTCCGGGACTAGCGGGTCGGAGCTCCTACGAGCAGTACTTC
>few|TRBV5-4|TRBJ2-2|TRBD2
CASHAGGLNTGELFF
TGTGCCAGCCACGCGGGGGGACTGAACACCGGGGAGCTGTTTTTT
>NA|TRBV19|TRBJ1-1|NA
CASSIPGINTEAFF
TGTGCCAGTAGTATTCCCGGGATTAACACTGAAGCTTTCTTT
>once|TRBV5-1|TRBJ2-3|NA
CASSLVGTDTQYF
TGCGCCAGCAGCTTGGTCGGCACAGATACGCAGTATTTT
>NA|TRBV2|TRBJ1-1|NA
CASSGEMNTEAFF
TGTGCCAGCAGCGGGGAGATGAACACTGAAGCTTTCTTT
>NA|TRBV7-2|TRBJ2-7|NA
CASSLEYSEQYF
TGTGCCAGCAGCTTAGAATACTCCGAGCAGTACTTC
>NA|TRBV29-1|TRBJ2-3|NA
CSVGGRGSGTDTQYF
TGCAGCGTTGGCGGGCGTGGTAGCGGTACAGATACGCAGTATTTT
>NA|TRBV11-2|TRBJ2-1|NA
CASSLVPSSSEQFF
TGTGCCAGCAGCTTAGTGCCCTCTAGTAGTGAGCAGTTCTTC
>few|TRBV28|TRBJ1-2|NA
CASSPGLHVYGYTF
TGTGCCAGCAGTCCCGGGCTTCACGTCTATGGCTACACCTTC
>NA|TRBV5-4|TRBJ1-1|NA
CASSLERTANTEAFF
TGTGCCAGCAGCTTGGAGCGGACAGCGAACACTGAAGCTTTCTTT
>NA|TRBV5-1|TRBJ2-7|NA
CASSLGQGLSYEQYF
TGCGCCAGCAGCTTGGGGCAGGGGCTTTCCTACGAGCAGTACTTC
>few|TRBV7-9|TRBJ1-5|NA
CASSLDPQPQHF
TGTGCCAGCAGCTTAGATCCACAGCCCCAGCATTTT
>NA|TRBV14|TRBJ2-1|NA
CASSQTGGHEQFF
TGTGCCAGCAGCCAGACGGGCGGCCATGAGCAGTTCTTC
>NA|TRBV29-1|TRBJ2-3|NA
CSVPGPRGSTDTQYF
TGCAGCGTTCCGGGCCCCAGGGGCAGCACAGATACGCAGTATTTT
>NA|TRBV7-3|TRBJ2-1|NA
CASSLTGAGRGNEQFF
TGTGCCAGCAGCTTAACGGGGGCCGGTAGGGGCAATGAGCAGTTCTTC
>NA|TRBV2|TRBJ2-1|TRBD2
CASRGRTSGSYNEQFF
TGTGCCAGCAGGGGCAGGACTAGCGGGAGTTACAATGAGCAGTTCTTC
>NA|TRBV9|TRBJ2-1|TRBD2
CASSSGGANEQFF
TGTGCCAGCAGCTCCGGGGGGGCCAATGAGCAGTTCTTC
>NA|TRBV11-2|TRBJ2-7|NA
CASSPQDYEQYF
TGTGCCAGCAGCCCACAGGACTACGAGCAGTACTTC